One and the same sample provided the 6 T cell receptor beta chains below, sequenced in a study of T cell responses to AZD1222 COVID-19 vaccine. The data were produced by immunoSEQ multiplex PCR, yet TCRdb's version contains in-frame clones alone and is incomplete. Of approximately 85,000 clones in the sample, approximately 83% were seen once. Material: peripheral blood, obtained on day 0 of AZD1222 vaccination. The receptors come from an adult in good health.

This chain connects TRBV5-5 to TRBJ2-1; D is possibly TRBD1 or TRBD2 (6 bases each). The CDR3 has 16 residues. The germline V and J ends were trimmed by 4 bases and 0 bases, with 14 bases remaining between them. The germline V gene has CDR1 SGHKS and CDR2 YYEKEE (reference sequence). CDR3 amino acids: CASSPIGGLSYNEQFF. The CDR3 bases are TGTGCCAGCAGCCCGATAGGGGGGCTCTCCTACAATGAGCAGTTCTTC.

V is TRBV19 and J is TRBJ2-3, with 8 nucleotides matching TRBD2. The CDR3 loop spans 15 amino acids. The V segment lost 4 bases and the J segment 7 bases; nucleotides outside the gene matches: 10. Germline CDR1 and CDR2: LNHDA and SQIVND (reference sequence). The CDR3 loop reads CASSTLAGPGYTQYF. Here the CDR3 DNA reads TGTGCCAGTAGTACCCTAGCGGGTCCAGGTTATACGCAGTATTTT.

The gene calls are TRBV10-3 and TRBJ2-1; no clear D gene. The CDR3 is 13 amino acids. Per germline, CDR1 ENHRY and CDR2 SYGVKD. V lost 8 bases to trimming and J lost 6 bases, with 14 bases between them. The CDR3 DNA sequence: TGTGCCATCGACGACCCATCAACCAATGAGCAGTTCTTC. Its protein is CAIDDPSTNEQFF.

The chain is built from TRBV6-4 and TRBJ2-3; either TRBD1 or TRBD2 may supply D (5 bases each). The CDR3 contains 13 residues. CDR1 is MRHNA, CDR2 SNTAGT, per germline. The V gene lost 8 bases and the J gene lost 5 bases, with 14 bases spanning the gap. CDR3 residues: CASSGTLKDTQYF. For the CDR3, the DNA is TGTGCCAGCTCCGGGACCTTAAAAGATACGCAGTATTTT.

The chain has TRBV20-1 and TRBJ1-5; the D is unclear. V was pared by 3 bases and J by 5 bases, with 11 bases between. The CDR3 has 13 amino acids. Germline CDR1 reads DFQATT; CDR2 reads SNEGSKA (reference sequence). CDR3 coding DNA: TGCAGTGCTAGTAGGGAGGTCGATCAGCCCCAGCATTTT. Translated, it gives CSASREVDQPQHF.

This chain uses TRBV14 with TRBJ2-3; D unclear. CDR1 is SGHDN, CDR2 FVKESK, per germline. V was shortened by 0 bases and J by 4 bases, with 2 bases between the two germline ends. This CDR3 region has 12 residues. CDR3 protein: CASSQESDTQYF. CDR3 nucleotide sequence: TGTGCCAGCAGCCAAGAGTCAGATACGCAGTATTTT.